These T cell receptor beta chains were read from a single sample in a study of T cells in Graves' hyperthyroidism and ophthalmopathy. TCRdb ran MiXCR on the multiplex PCR reads and lists one entry per CDR3 protein. The sample yields 300,000 to 500,000 distinct CDR3 sequences, roughly 13% seen once. The sequencing sample was made of blood. Receptors were obtained from a man aged 50 to 59 with Graves' ophthalmopathy. CDR3s include the opening cysteine and the closing phenylalanine or tryptophan. Each record gives: clone size, J gene, D gene, V gene, CDR3 DNA, CDR3 protein. The D gene is left open where the match is weak. Clone size is given for some rows only: seen once, a few or many times, or a class if the clone is expanded.

size: many; J: TRBJ2-1; D: TRBD1; V: TRBV28; DNA: TGTGCCAGCAGTTCCTACAGCTCCGACAGGGGCATTTACAATGAGCAGTTCTTC; CDR3: CASSSYSSDRGIYNEQFF
size: few; J: TRBJ2-2; D: -; V: TRBV10-1; DNA: TGCGCCAGCGGATTTGCGGCCGGGGAGCTGTTTTTT; CDR3: CASGFAAGELFF
size: many; J: TRBJ2-7; D: -; V: TRBV3-1; DNA: TGTGCCAGCAGCCAAGGCCAAAGCTCCTACGAGCAGTACTTC; CDR3: CASSQGQSSYEQYF
size: -; J: TRBJ2-5; D: TRBD2; V: TRBV7-9; DNA: TGTGCCAGCAGCTCGGGACTAGCGGGACTCGGGGAGACCCAGTACTTC; CDR3: CASSSGLAGLGETQYF
size: many; J: TRBJ2-5; D: -; V: TRBV28; DNA: TGTGCCAGCAGTTTATCGAGGGGTGGACAGGAGACCCAGTACTTC; CDR3: CASSLSRGGQETQYF
size: -; J: TRBJ2-1; D: TRBD2; V: TRBV6-2/TRBV6-3; DNA: TGTGCCAGCAGTCCCGCCCTTCAGCGGGAGGGCCGGTGGTTCTTC; CDR3: CASSPALQREGRWFF
size: few; J: TRBJ2-1; D: -; V: TRBV24-1; DNA: TGTGCCACCAGTGATACATCCGGGACGCGAAATGAGCAGTTCTTC; CDR3: CATSDTSGTRNEQFF
size: many; J: TRBJ2-2; D: -; V: TRBV20-1; DNA: TGCAGTGCTAGTGTCAGAAACACCGGGGAGCTGTTTTTT; CDR3: CSASVRNTGELFF
size: many; J: TRBJ2-5; D: TRBD2; V: TRBV7-2; DNA: TGTGCCAGCAGCTCCCAACTAGCGGCCCAAGAGACCCAGTACTTC; CDR3: CASSSQLAAQETQYF
size: -; J: TRBJ2-7; D: TRBD2; V: TRBV10-2; DNA: TGCGCCAGCAGTCCTAGCGGGAGATTCTACGAGCAGTACTTC; CDR3: CASSPSGRFYEQYF
size: -; J: TRBJ2-5; D: -; V: TRBV20-1; DNA: TGCAGTGCTAGAGCCCCTTGGGAGAATCCCCAAGAGACCCAGTACTTC; CDR3: CSARAPWENPQETQYF
size: many; J: TRBJ1-4; D: TRBD1; V: TRBV3-1; DNA: TGTGCCAGCAGCCCGGGACAGGGGGCCTTTAATGAAAAACTGTTTTTT; CDR3: CASSPGQGAFNEKLFF
size: many; J: TRBJ2-7; D: -; V: TRBV2; DNA: TGTGCCAGCAGTGAAAGGGACCAACTAACCTACGAGCAGTACTTC; CDR3: CASSERDQLTYEQYF
size: many; J: TRBJ1-1; D: -; V: TRBV20-1; DNA: TGCAGTGCTCCTGGGCGGTTAAACACTGAAGCTTTCTTT; CDR3: CSAPGRLNTEAFF
size: many; J: TRBJ2-7; D: TRBD2; V: TRBV12-3/TRBV12-4; DNA: TGTGCCAGCACGGGACTAGCGGGAAAAGCGCAGTACTTC; CDR3: CASTGLAGKAQYF
size: many; J: TRBJ2-7; D: TRBD1; V: TRBV20-1; DNA: TGCAGTGCTATCCGGGACAGCTCCTACGAGCAGTACTTC; CDR3: CSAIRDSSYEQYF
size: few; J: TRBJ1-5; D: -; V: TRBV27; DNA: TGTGCCAGCAGTTTATTTGGGGGCAATCAGCCCCAGCATTTT; CDR3: CASSLFGGNQPQHF
size: -; J: TRBJ2-7; D: TRBD1; V: TRBV20-1; DNA: TGCAGTTCTTTACAGGGGGCTTACGAGCAGTACTTC; CDR3: CSSLQGAYEQYF
size: many; J: TRBJ1-1; D: -; V: TRBV28; DNA: TGTGCCAGCACATCCGGGGGCAGTCGGACTGAAGCTTTCTTT; CDR3: CASTSGGSRTEAFF
size: few; J: TRBJ2-4; D: TRBD2; V: TRBV11-3; DNA: TGTGCCAGCAGCTCCACCGGGACTAGCGGGACCCTAGCCAAAAACATTCAGTACTTC; CDR3: CASSSTGTSGTLAKNIQYF
size: -; J: TRBJ1-6; D: -; V: TRBV9; DNA: TGTGCCAGCAGCGTAGGTGGGGGCCGTTCACCCCTCCACTTT; CDR3: CASSVGGGRSPLHF
size: -; J: TRBJ2-3; D: -; V: TRBV2; DNA: TGTGCCAGTGGGACACACGCAGATACGCAGTATTTT; CDR3: CASGTHADTQYF
size: many; J: TRBJ2-3; D: -; V: TRBV7-2; DNA: TGTGCCAGCAGCTTAGTGGGACAAGTGAGCACAGATACGCAGTATTTT; CDR3: CASSLVGQVSTDTQYF
size: many; J: TRBJ1-5; D: -; V: TRBV20-1; DNA: TGCAGTGCTAGAGAGTCAGGCAATCAGCCCCAGCATTTT; CDR3: CSARESGNQPQHF
size: many; J: TRBJ2-1; D: -; V: TRBV20-1; DNA: TGCAGTGCTAGAGGAGGGGGGGATGAGCAGTTCTTC; CDR3: CSARGGGDEQFF
size: many; J: TRBJ2-1; D: -; V: TRBV7-9; DNA: TGTGCCAGCAAGTCCTACAATGAGCAGTTCTTC; CDR3: CASKSYNEQFF
size: few; J: TRBJ1-4; D: TRBD1; V: TRBV6-1; DNA: TGTGCCAGCAGTGAGACAGGGAACCTTAATGAAAAACTGTTTTTT; CDR3: CASSETGNLNEKLFF
size: many; J: TRBJ2-1; D: -; V: TRBV11-2; DNA: TGTGCCAGCAGCGCAGCTCCGGGACTTGGCTACAATGAGCAGTTCTTC; CDR3: CASSAAPGLGYNEQFF